These 8 T cell receptor beta chains came from one sample sequenced in a study of blood T cell repertoires in COVID-19. The assay was immunoSEQ multiplex PCR, and TCRdb's table has in-frame clones only and misses some. Of tens of thousands of clones in the sample, more than 70% were seen once. The source material was peripheral blood. The receptors shown here come from a man aged 50 to 60 with acute or convalescent COVID-19.

The chain carries TRBV4-3 and TRBJ1-3; 7 nucleotides match TRBD1. The germline V gene has CDR1 LGHNA and CDR2 YSLEER. The V segment lost 1 base and the J segment 8 bases; nucleotides outside the gene matches: 5. The CDR3 is 14 residues long. The CDR3 DNA is TGCGCCAGCAGCCAAGTACACAGGGGAGACACCATATATTTT. This gives the protein CASSQVHRGDTIYF.

The chain links TRBV11-1 to TRBJ1-1; a weak D match, TRBD1 (5 bases). This CDR3 comprises 14 residues. The ends were cut back, 6 bases at V and 7 bases at J, with 18 bases in the middle. The germline V gene encodes CDR1 SGHAT and CDR2 FQDESV (reference sequence). For the CDR3, the DNA is TGTGCCAGCAGAAGACAGATAACGGCCAATGAAGCTTTCTTT. This codes for CASRRQITANEAFF.

The chain uses TRBV7-2 and TRBJ1-1, with D possibly being TRBD1 (5 bases). V lost 7 bases to trimming and J lost 1 base, with 19 bases between them. The V gene's germline CDR1 is SGHTA and CDR2 FQGNSA. The CDR3 is 16 amino acids. CDR3 in DNA: TGTGCCAGCACCCTGTCAGGGAGGGGCACGAACACTGAAGCTTTCTTT. Translating it yields CASTLSGRGTNTEAFF.

The V and J genes are TRBV2 and TRBJ2-7; 12 bases are shared with TRBD2. Per the germline V gene, CDR1 is SNHLY and CDR2 is FYNNEI. With 4 bases clipped from V and 6 bases from J, the junction kept 4 bases outside the gene matches. The CDR3 loop spans 14 amino acids. In nucleotides, the CDR3 is TGTGCCAGCAGTGCTAGCGGGAGGGGGCTCGAGCAGTACTTC. It encodes CASSASGRGLEQYF.

This rearrangement joins TRBV2 to TRBJ2-3; D is perhaps TRBD2 (6 bases). V dropped 4 bases and J dropped 2 bases, with 19 bases sitting between them. The germline CDR1 and CDR2 sequences are SNHLY and FYNNEI. This CDR3 has 17 residues. This CDR3 is CASSGSVAGTYTDTQYF. CDR3 sequence (DNA): TGTGCCAGCAGTGGATCCGTTGCGGGGACTTACACAGATACGCAGTATTTT.

The J gene is TRBJ1-2, the V gene TRBV10-3; D remains ambiguous. Trimming stripped 3 bases from V and 1 base from J, with 15 bases between. From germline, CDR1 is ENHRY and CDR2 SYGVKD. This CDR3 comprises 16 residues. This CDR3 reads CAISDPDKNHNYGYTF. In nucleotides, the CDR3 is TGTGCCATCAGTGACCCCGACAAGAACCATAACTATGGCTACACCTTC.

V usage is TRBV25-1 and J usage is TRBJ1-1; 7 bases map to TRBD1. CDR1 MGHDK and CDR2 SYGVNS come from the germline V gene. The CDR3 loop spans 14 amino acids. V was clipped by 3 bases and J by 7 bases; unmatched bases: 8. CDR3 in amino acids: CASSDGLAGGEAFF. DNA of the CDR3: TGTGCCAGCAGTGATGGTCTGGCAGGGGGTGAAGCTTTCTTT. Together with reference TRBV25-1 and TRBJ1-1, the CDR3 gives the full variable domain: EADIYQTPRYLVIGTGKKITLECSQTMGHDKMYWYQQDPGMELHLIHYSYGVNSTEKGDLSSESTVSRIRTEHFPLTLESARPSHTSQYLCASSDGLAGGEAFFGQGTRLTVV.

The rearrangement joins TRBV5-1 to TRBJ2-3; D is possibly TRBD2 (6 bases). In germline, CDR1 is SGHRS, CDR2 YFSETQ. The CDR3 extends over 15 amino acids. Trimming cost V 0 bases and J 4 bases, with 12 bases left between them. The CDR3 protein is CASSLDSPGADTQYF. Written as DNA, the CDR3 is TGCGCCAGCAGCTTGGACTCCCCGGGGGCAGATACGCAGTATTTT.